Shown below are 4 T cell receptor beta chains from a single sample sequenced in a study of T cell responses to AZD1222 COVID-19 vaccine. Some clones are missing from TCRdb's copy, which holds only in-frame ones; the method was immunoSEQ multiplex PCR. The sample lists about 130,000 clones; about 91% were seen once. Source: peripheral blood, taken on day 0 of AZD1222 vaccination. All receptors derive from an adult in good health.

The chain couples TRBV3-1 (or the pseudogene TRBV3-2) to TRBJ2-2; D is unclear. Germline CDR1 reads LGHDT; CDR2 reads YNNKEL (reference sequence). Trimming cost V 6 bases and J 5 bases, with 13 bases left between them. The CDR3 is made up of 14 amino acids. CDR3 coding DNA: TGTGCCAGCAGACCCTTAATCGGTACCGGGGAGCTGTTTTTT. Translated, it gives CASRPLIGTGELFF.

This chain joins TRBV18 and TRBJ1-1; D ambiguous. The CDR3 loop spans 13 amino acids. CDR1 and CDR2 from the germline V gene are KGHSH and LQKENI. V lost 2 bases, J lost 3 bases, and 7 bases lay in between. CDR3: CASSPSWDTEAFF. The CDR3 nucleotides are TGTGCCAGCTCACCATCGTGGGACACTGAAGCTTTCTTT.

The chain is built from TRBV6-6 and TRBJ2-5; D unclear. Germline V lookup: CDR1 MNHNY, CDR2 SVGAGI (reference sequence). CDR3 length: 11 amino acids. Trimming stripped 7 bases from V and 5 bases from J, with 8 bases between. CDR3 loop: CASKGYETQYF. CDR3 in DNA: TGTGCCAGCAAAGGCTACGAGACCCAGTACTTC.

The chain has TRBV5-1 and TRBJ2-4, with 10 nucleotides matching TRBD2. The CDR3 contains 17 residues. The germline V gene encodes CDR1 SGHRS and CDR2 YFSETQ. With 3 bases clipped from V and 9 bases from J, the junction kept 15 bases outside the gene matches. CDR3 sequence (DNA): TGCGCCAGCAGCTCCGTGGGAGCTAGCGGGAGTCGGGCCATTCAGTACTTC. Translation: CASSSVGASGSRAIQYF.